This TCR beta chain was documented in a study of blood T cell repertoires in COVID-19. Study details: PBMCs, B-cell-depleted T cells, or T cells provided the cDNA or gDNA that made up the material.

V gave up 5 bases and J gave up 10 bases, with 17 bases separating them. Germline CDR1 SGHTA, CDR2 FQGNSA. This CDR3 has 13 amino acids. In the original processing: Nucleated cell number was recorded as an estimate derived from reference gene primer amplification. TCRdb's table, derived via immunoSEQ multiplex PCR, lists solely in-frame clones and lacks some. That table furnishes V, J and clone size, whereas the DNA furnished D and trimming. Of fewer than 250,000 clones in the sample, approximately 80% are singletons; the top ten hold roughly 12%. The chain carries TRBV7-2 and TRBJ1-2; perhaps TRBD1 as D (5 bases). The sample comprised peripheral blood. The source is a woman in her forties or fifties with acute or convalescent COVID-19. For the CDR3, the DNA is TGTGCCAGCAGCCCAGAGGCAGGGTCGGTCTACACCTTC. This codes for CASSPEAGSVYTF.